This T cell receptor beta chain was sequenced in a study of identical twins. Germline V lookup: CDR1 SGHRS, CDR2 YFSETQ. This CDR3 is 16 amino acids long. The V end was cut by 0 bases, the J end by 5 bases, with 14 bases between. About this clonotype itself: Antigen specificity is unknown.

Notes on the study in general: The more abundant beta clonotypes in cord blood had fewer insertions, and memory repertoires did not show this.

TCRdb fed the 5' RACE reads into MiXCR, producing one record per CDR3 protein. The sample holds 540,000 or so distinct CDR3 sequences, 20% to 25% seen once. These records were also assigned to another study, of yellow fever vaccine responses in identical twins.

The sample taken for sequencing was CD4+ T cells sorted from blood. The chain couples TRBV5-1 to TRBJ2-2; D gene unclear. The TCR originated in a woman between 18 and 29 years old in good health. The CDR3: CASSLAGTLMTGELFF. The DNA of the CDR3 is TGCGCCAGCAGCTTGGCCGGTACCCTCATGACCGGGGAGCTGTTTTTT.